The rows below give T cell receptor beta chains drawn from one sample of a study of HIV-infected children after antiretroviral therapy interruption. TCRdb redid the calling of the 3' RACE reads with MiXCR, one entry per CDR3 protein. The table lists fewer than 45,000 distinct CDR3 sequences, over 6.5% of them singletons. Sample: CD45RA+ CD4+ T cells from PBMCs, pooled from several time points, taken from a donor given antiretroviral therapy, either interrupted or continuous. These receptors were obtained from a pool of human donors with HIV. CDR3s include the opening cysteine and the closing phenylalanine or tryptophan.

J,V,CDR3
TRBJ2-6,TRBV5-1,CASSLPPAGANVLTF
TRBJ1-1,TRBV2,CASSEGPGREAFF
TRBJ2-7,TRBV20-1,CSAAPGTGGVEQYF
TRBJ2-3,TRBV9,CASSVGRLDRTDTQYF
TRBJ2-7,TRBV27,CASSGLAQPYEQYF
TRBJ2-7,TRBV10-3,CAIRSIKTYEQYF
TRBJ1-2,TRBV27,CASSLNRVLGYTF
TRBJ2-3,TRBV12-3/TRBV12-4,CASSFWDRELRQYF
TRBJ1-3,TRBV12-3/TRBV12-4,CASSLPGTSSGNTLYF
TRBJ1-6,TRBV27,CASSLRTGVYSPLHF
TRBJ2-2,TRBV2,CASSTGTANTGELFF
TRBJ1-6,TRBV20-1,CSATLGTDNSPLHF
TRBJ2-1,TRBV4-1,CASSHQREAYNEQFF
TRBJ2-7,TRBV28,CASRAGNIYEQYF